This note documents a single T cell receptor beta chain sequence. This clone's antigen is unknown. One base away there is no much larger clone; base qualities are not given. For TCR beta library preparation, approximately 2 micrograms of genomic DNA was extracted from cryopreserved PBMCs. Longitudinal blood samples from CLL patients on ibrutinib monotherapy underwent high-throughput TCR beta sequencing. Patients were enrolled in a phase 2 open-label single-center ibrutinib monotherapy trial. This sample is drawn from a study of cytotoxic CD8 clonotypes in ibrutinib-treated CLL (dated by TCRdb to 2020 to 2023). About the study as a whole: In this cohort, 15 patients were treatment-naive and more than 9 were relapsed/refractory, while fewer than 18 had unmutated IGHV. Partial responses were observed in about 25 patients and complete responses in 2; after a median follow-up of 68 months, remission was maintained in 14 patients and progression was observed in approximately 12. Response samples were obtained after a median of about 13 months of treatment, with a range of roughly 6 to 36 months. On average, each sample had approximately 260,000 productive templates and more than 75,000 productive rearrangements. Of the 90 or so people in the trial, some 28 had longitudinal samples available. Cryopreserved peripheral blood mononuclear cells were obtained before treatment, at response, and at either sustained remission or disease progression.

On a MiSeq, deep resolution sequencing aimed for a depth between 1 in 1 million and 1 in 200,000 T cells, with each clonotype covered roughly 10x on average. TCR beta libraries were generated with the immunoSEQ hsTCRB Kit. Per the authors' processing: ImmunoSEQ Data Assistant and ImmunoSEQ Analyzer were used for data analysis, and V, D and J genes were assigned according to IMGT definitions. Clonality, which ranges from 0 to 1, was calculated as one minus the normalized Shannon entropy of productive rearrangement frequencies. Only overrepresented clonotypes making up at least 0.05% of each patient's repertoire were included in the public clonotype analysis. More than ten repertoires from age-matched healthy donors, obtained from immuneACCESS, served as clonality controls. Here the immuneACCESS table is served through TCRdb, limited to in-frame sequences with V and J called. Missing clones are a known gap in these copies; in checked studies unresolved V genes cover under half, and the rest lacks a known reason. That table furnishes V, J and clone size, whereas the DNA furnished D and trimming. The sample data list about 6,000 clones, and approximately 75% of these were observed just once. The ten top clones hold approximately 5.2% of the sample.

General conclusions and limits of the study: Baseline clonality was found to be higher than that of age-matched healthy donors and was strongly correlated with circulating CD8+ T-cell counts. Public clonotypes were rare and either contracted or stayed stable during treatment, and the rise in clonality at ibrutinib response reflected the expansion of private clonotypes. Sampling times were not matched between sustained-remission and progressing patients, and lymph node repertoires were not studied. At ibrutinib response clonality went up, during sustained remission it held steady, and at progression it dropped back toward baseline.

CDR1 GTSNPN and CDR2 SVGIG are derived from the germline V gene (reference sequence). From the cysteine up to the phenylalanine, the CDR3 has a length of 18 residues. The kept DNA is CDR3 alone, 54 bases in frame from the first base. V is trimmed back by 3 bases and J by 2 bases, and the junction contains 9 bases that no gene match accounts for. This sequence originates from a human donor with chronic lymphocytic leukemia. The rearranged chain carries TRBV30 and TRBJ2-1; 14 bases in the junction line up with TRBD2. The sequenced sample was PBMCs, obtained before ibrutinib treatment. The CDR3 reads as follows: CAWRTGTSGRGPYNEQFF. The sequenced DNA: TGTGCCTGGAGGACCGGGACTAGCGGGAGAGGGCCCTACAATGAGCAGTTCTTC.